This T cell receptor beta chain comes out of a study of beta chain features in type 1 diabetes. Study-wide points: It was not settled here whether HLA type affects TCRB rearrangement. VDJ junctions sequenced from type 1 diabetes patients showed fewer insertions and more deletions. Patients with Type 1 diabetes showed moderately but significantly shorter TCRB CDR3s in all four CD4+ subsets.

cDNA synthesis used the whole RNA isolate, giving expressed TCRB sequences. Here immunoSEQ multiplex PCR was the method, and the copy in TCRdb shows in-frame clones only, minus some. The sample contains a few hundred thousand clones, approximately 16% of which appear only once. The junction had 9 bases not matched to a gene; V was cut back by 6 bases and J by 6 bases. The germline CDR1 and CDR2 sequences are SGDLS and YYNGEE. There are 14 residues in the CDR3. The sample holds a few counts of this clone. The target antigen is unknown. This chain uses TRBV9 with TRBJ2-1, with 7 bases identical to TRBD2. The source of this sequence is a man aged 25 to 40 with type 1 diabetes. Sequenced sample: naive CD4+ T cells from blood. The CDR3: CASTPWEGSNEQFF. Written as DNA, the CDR3 is TGTGCCAGCACCCCGTGGGAGGGTAGCAATGAGCAGTTCTTC.